Listed below are T cell receptor beta chains from one sample, sequenced in a study of blood T cells in healthy people across ages. Each CDR3 protein gets one entry after TCRdb re-called the 5' RACE reads with MiXCR. This table has roughly 860,000 distinct CDR3 sequences, 55% to 65% appearing once. Sequenced sample: blood. The receptors originated from a man aged 25 to 40 in good health. CDR3s include the opening cysteine and the closing phenylalanine or tryptophan. A D gene is named only where the DNA matches it firmly. Only part of the rows carry a size: once, few, many, or a class if the clone is expanded.

v_gene	j_gene	d_gene	abundance	CDR3nt	CDR3aa
TRBV9	TRBJ2-3	TRBD1	-	TGTGCCTCCGGGACAGGGGGCGGGACAGATACGCAGTATTTT	CASGTGGGTDTQYF
TRBV7-3	TRBJ2-1	TRBD2	-	TGTGCCAGCAGCTTAGTCTTAGCGGGGGGTCGCTACAATGAGCAGTTCTTC	CASSLVLAGGRYNEQFF
TRBV5-1	TRBJ1-2	TRBD1	-	TGCGCCAGCAGTAAAGACAGGGAGGGATATGGCTACACCTTC	CASSKDREGYGYTF
TRBV27	TRBJ2-5	-	-	TGTGCCAGCAGTTTATCGGGCAGAGGGGGGGCAGGGACCCAGTACTTC	CASSLSGRGGAGTQYF
TRBV7-2	TRBJ2-4	-	-	TGTGCCAGCAGCCCCCCAGAGCGACGAATGGGGACCATTCAGTACTTC	CASSPPERRMGTIQYF
TRBV6-5	TRBJ2-5	TRBD2	once	TGTGCCAGCAGTTACTCGCCGAGCGGGGGGACCCAGTACTTC	CASSYSPSGGTQYF
TRBV30	TRBJ2-5	-	-	TGTGCCTGGACGACTCTGGATGAGCAGTACTTC	CAWTTLDEQYF
TRBV20-1	TRBJ1-4	-	-	TGCAGTGCTGTCCGGGATGCTAATGAAAAACTGTTTTTT	CSAVRDANEKLFF
TRBV5-4	TRBJ2-1	TRBD2	-	TGTGCCGGCAGCTTGTCTAGCGGGGGGTACAATGAGCAGTTCTTC	CAGSLSSGGYNEQFF
TRBV6-2/TRBV6-3	TRBJ2-1	TRBD2	-	TGTGCCAGCACCGAACTAGCGTTAAATGAGCAGTTCTTC	CASTELALNEQFF
TRBV7-2	TRBJ1-6	-	many	TGTGCCAGCAGCTTAGGGGACGGATTCAATTCACCCCTCCACTTT	CASSLGDGFNSPLHF
TRBV6-5	TRBJ2-2	-	-	TGTGCCAGCAGTTATCTGACGGTTAGCGCGAACACCGGGGAGCTGTTTTTT	CASSYLTVSANTGELFF
TRBV29-1	TRBJ1-4	-	-	TGCAGCGTTGGGGGTTCTAATGAAAAACTGTTTTTT	CSVGGSNEKLFF
TRBV5-1	TRBJ1-1	-	once	TGCGCCAGCAGCCATGGGACATATATGAACACTGAAGCTTTCTTT	CASSHGTYMNTEAFF
TRBV29-1	TRBJ2-1	-	-	TGCAGCGTTGAAGTGGCGGGCCCATCCTACAATGAGCAGTTCTTC	CSVEVAGPSYNEQFF
TRBV20-1	TRBJ2-7	TRBD1	once	TGCAGTGCTAGCGACAGGGGGCCAACCACCTACGAGCAGTACTTC	CSASDRGPTTYEQYF
TRBV3-1	TRBJ2-1	TRBD2	-	TGTGCCAGCAGCCCAGGACTAGCGGGGGAGGGCTACAATGAGCAGTTCTTC	CASSPGLAGEGYNEQFF
TRBV6-5	TRBJ2-7	TRBD2	-	TGTGCCAGCAGAACTCTAGCGGGGGGGCGGTACGAGCAGTACTTC	CASRTLAGGRYEQYF
TRBV25-1	TRBJ2-7	-	-	TGTGCCAGCAGTGTATATAGGGGCGAGCAGTACTTC	CASSVYRGEQYF
TRBV9	TRBJ2-7	TRBD2	-	TGTGCCAGCAGCGTGGGACTAGCGGGGGGAACCTACGAGCAGTACTTC	CASSVGLAGGTYEQYF
TRBV7-2	TRBJ1-1	-	-	TGTGCCAGCAGCTTATTCGGCATCAACACTGAAGCTTTCTTT	CASSLFGINTEAFF
TRBV20-1	TRBJ1-5	-	-	TGCAGTGCTAGAGATCTAAATCAGCCCCAGCATTTT	CSARDLNQPQHF
TRBV12-3/TRBV12-4	TRBJ2-7	-	-	TGTGCCAGCAGTTTGTGGGGGCACGAGGAGTACGAGCAGTACTTC	CASSLWGHEEYEQYF
TRBV12-3/TRBV12-4	TRBJ1-2	-	-	TGTGCCAGCAGTGGGGGCGTGACTGGCTACACCTTC	CASSGGVTGYTF
TRBV7-2	TRBJ2-1	-	-	TGTGCCAGCAGTTCAAATCAGGGATACAATGAGCAGTTCTTC	CASSSNQGYNEQFF
TRBV7-2	TRBJ2-1	TRBD2	-	TGTGCCAGCAGCAGGACTAGCGGGGGTGGTTTCAATGAGCAGTTCTTC	CASSRTSGGGFNEQFF
TRBV7-3	TRBJ2-5	-	-	TGTGCCAGACAGGGACAAGAGACCCAGTACTTC	CARQGQETQYF
TRBV20-1	TRBJ1-5	TRBD1	-	TGCAGTGCCACGACAGGGAATCAGCCCCAGCATTTT	CSATTGNQPQHF
TRBV6-1	TRBJ2-7	-	-	TGTGCCAGCAGTCTGCAGGGTGGGGCAGCCTACGAGCAGTACTTC	CASSLQGGAAYEQYF
TRBV7-2	TRBJ1-2	TRBD1	-	TGTGTCAGCAGCTTTACAGGGGGCTTCGGCTACACCTTC	CVSSFTGGFGYTF
TRBV7-2	TRBJ2-7	-	-	TGTGCCAGCAGCTTAGTGGTTTCGAATTACAGGGCCTACGAGCAGTACTTC	CASSLVVSNYRAYEQYF
TRBV4-3	TRBJ1-5	TRBD1	-	TGCGCCAGCAGCCAAACAGGGGGCGGCCAGCCCCAGCATTTT	CASSQTGGGQPQHF
TRBV6-6	TRBJ2-7	TRBD1	-	TGTGCCAGTAACAACAGACAGGGCCAACGCTACGAGCAGTACTTC	CASNNRQGQRYEQYF
TRBV4-3	TRBJ2-7	-	-	TGCGCCAGCAGCCAATGGGACGGAGGGACCTACGAGCAGTACTTC	CASSQWDGGTYEQYF
TRBV7-3	TRBJ2-7	-	-	TGTGCCAGCAGCCTCGGAGGGTCAGCCCGAATCGAGCAGTACTTC	CASSLGGSARIEQYF
TRBV18	TRBJ1-1	-	once	TGTGCCAGCTCGCGGGACATGAAGAACACTGAAGCTTTCTTT	CASSRDMKNTEAFF
TRBV20-1	TRBJ2-4	-	-	TGCAGTGCTAGAGATGCCGGGGGAGGAAACATTCAGTACTTC	CSARDAGGGNIQYF
TRBV29-1	TRBJ1-5	-	few	TGCAGCGTTGAAGAAGGGGCAGGGGATCAGCCCCAGCATTTT	CSVEEGAGDQPQHF
TRBV13	TRBJ1-5	-	-	TGTGCCAGCAGCTTCCGGACGGGGAGCAATCAGCCCCAGCATTTT	CASSFRTGSNQPQHF
TRBV29-1	TRBJ2-7	-	-	TGCAGCGTTTCTCAGGGTTTCCACGAGCAGTACTTC	CSVSQGFHEQYF
TRBV6-6	TRBJ1-2	-	-	TGTGCCAGCAGTTACTCGACGGACTATGGCTACACCTTC	CASSYSTDYGYTF
TRBV6-5	TRBJ2-3	-	-	TGTGCCAGCGGGGGTACATCACCAGATACGCAGTATTTT	CASGGTSPDTQYF
TRBV9	TRBJ2-6	TRBD2	-	TGTGCCAGCAGCGGACGGCGGGGGGCGTACTCTGGGGCCAACGTCCTGACTTTC	CASSGRRGAYSGANVLTF
TRBV27	TRBJ2-1	-	-	TGTGCCAGCAGTCCCCCGAGCGTGTTGGCCTACAATGAGCAGTTCTTC	CASSPPSVLAYNEQFF
TRBV3-1	TRBJ2-7	-	few	TGTGCCAGCAGCCCGGGGTTCCCTTACGAGCAGTACTTC	CASSPGFPYEQYF
TRBV27	TRBJ2-5	TRBD2	-	TGTGCCAGCAGTTCAAGCGGGGGCCCCCCAGAGACCCAGTACTTC	CASSSSGGPPETQYF
TRBV21-1	TRBJ1-1	-	-	TGTGCCAGCAGCACTAATCCGGACAGGGGGGAAGCTGAAGCTTTCTTT	CASSTNPDRGEAEAFF
TRBV6-6	TRBJ2-7	-	-	TGTGCCAGCAGTTACCTGCAGGGGGGGGTCTACGAGCAGTACTTC	CASSYLQGGVYEQYF
TRBV4-3	TRBJ2-3	-	-	TGCGCCAGCAGCCAAGATTCGGGGACCAGCAGAGATACGCAGTATTTT	CASSQDSGTSRDTQYF
TRBV3-1	TRBJ2-6	-	-	TGTGCCAGCAGCCACCGAAAAAGTGGGGCCAACGTCCTGACTTTC	CASSHRKSGANVLTF
TRBV6-5	TRBJ1-2	-	-	TGTGCCAGCAGCCCGGGCCCTTCCTCTAACTATGGCTACACCTTC	CASSPGPSSNYGYTF